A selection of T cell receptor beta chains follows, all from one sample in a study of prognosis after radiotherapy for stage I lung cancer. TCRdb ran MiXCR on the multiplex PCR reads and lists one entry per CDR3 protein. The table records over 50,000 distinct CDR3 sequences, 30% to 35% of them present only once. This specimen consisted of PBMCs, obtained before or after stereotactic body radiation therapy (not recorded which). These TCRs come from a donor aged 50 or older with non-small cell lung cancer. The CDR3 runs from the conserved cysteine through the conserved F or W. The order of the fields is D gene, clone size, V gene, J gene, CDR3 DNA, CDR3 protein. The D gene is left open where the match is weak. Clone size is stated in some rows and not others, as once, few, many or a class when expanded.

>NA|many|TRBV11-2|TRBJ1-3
TGTGCCAGCAGCTTAGATCAGGGTGGAAACACCATATATTTT
CASSLDQGGNTIYF
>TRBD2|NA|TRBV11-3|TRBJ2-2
TGTGCCAGCAGCCCCAGTGGACTAGCGGGCCTCAAGTGCACCGGGGAGCTGTTTTTT
CASSPSGLAGLKCTGELFF
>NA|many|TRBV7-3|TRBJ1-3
TGTGCCAGCAGCCCGGGACCTCAGGGTCACACCATATATTTT
CASSPGPQGHTIYF
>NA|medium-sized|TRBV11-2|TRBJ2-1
TGTGCCAGCAGCTTAGTCCTGTCCTACAATGAGCAGTTCTTC
CASSLVLSYNEQFF
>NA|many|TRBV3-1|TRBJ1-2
TGTGCCAGCAGCCAGGGGGCAGGATATGGCTACACCTTC
CASSQGAGYGYTF
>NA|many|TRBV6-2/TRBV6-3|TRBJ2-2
TGTGCCAGCAGCTCTACCTTACTAACCACCGGGGAGCTGTTTTTT
CASSSTLLTTGELFF
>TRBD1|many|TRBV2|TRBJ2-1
TGTGCCAGCAGATTGGGACAGGGGTGGAATGAGCAGTTCTTC
CASRLGQGWNEQFF
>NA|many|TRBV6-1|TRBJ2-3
TGTGCCAGCAGTATAAATTTCAGAGGCGCAGCCGTCAAGTACACAGATACGCAGTATTTT
CASSINFRGAAVKYTDTQYF
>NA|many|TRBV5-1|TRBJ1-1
TGCGCCAGCAGCTTGGGGACAGCTTCTGAAGCTTTCTTT
CASSLGTASEAFF
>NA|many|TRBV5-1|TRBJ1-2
TGCGCCAGCAGCTTTCAGACTTCTAACTATGGCTACACCTTC
CASSFQTSNYGYTF
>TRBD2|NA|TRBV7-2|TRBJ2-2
TGTGCCAGCAGCCCTACAGCGGGAGGGGGCGGGGAGCTGTTTTTT
CASSPTAGGGGELFF
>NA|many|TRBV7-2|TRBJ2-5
TGTGCCAGCAGCCCTGGACGGGGAGAGACCCAGTACTTC
CASSPGRGETQYF
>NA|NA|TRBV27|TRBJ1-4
TGTGCCAGCAGTTTACCCGGGACCAAAGGGGAAAAACTGTTTTTT
CASSLPGTKGEKLFF
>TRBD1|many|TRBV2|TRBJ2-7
TGTGCCAGCAGTGAGGACAGGGGTTACGAGCAGTACTTC
CASSEDRGYEQYF
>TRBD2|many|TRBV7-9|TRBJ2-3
TGTGCCAGCAGCTACTTAGCGGGGAGAAGTGCTGATACGCAGTATTTT
CASSYLAGRSADTQYF
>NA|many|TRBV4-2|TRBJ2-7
TGTGCCAGCAGCCAAGACTCTAGCCGCGAGCAGTACTTC
CASSQDSSREQYF
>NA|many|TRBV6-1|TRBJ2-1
TGTGCCAGCAGTGAAGCGTGGCGGAGGGTCGACAATGAGCAGTTCTTC
CASSEAWRRVDNEQFF
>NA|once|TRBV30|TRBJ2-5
TGTGCCTGGAGCCGAGGTGGGGGGGCGGGGGCCCAGTACTTC
CAWSRGGGAGAQYF
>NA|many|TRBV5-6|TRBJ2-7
TGTGCCAGCAGCCCGGGGCGCCCCCCCTCCGAGCAGTACTTC
CASSPGRPPSEQYF
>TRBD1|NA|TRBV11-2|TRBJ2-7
TGTGCCAGCAGCTTAGGAGGACAGGTGGCTTACGAGCAGTACTTC
CASSLGGQVAYEQYF
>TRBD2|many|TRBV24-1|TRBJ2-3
TGTGCCACCAGTGGCACTAGCGGGACAGGAGATACGCAGTATTTT
CATSGTSGTGDTQYF
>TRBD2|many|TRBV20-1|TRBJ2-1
TGCAGTGCTAGAGATCGAATAGCGGGGGAGTCCTACAATGAGCAGTTCTTC
CSARDRIAGESYNEQFF
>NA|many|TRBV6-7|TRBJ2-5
TGTGCCAGCAGTTACTCAGGAGGGGAAGAGACCCAGTACTTC
CASSYSGGEETQYF
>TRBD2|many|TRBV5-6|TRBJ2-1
TGTGCCAGCAGCTGGACTAGCGGGGGGAATGAGCAGTTCTTC
CASSWTSGGNEQFF
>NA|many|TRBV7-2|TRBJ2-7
TGTGCCAGCATGCCGGGGGACTGGACCTACGAGCAGTACTTC
CASMPGDWTYEQYF
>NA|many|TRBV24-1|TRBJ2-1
TGTGCCACCAGTGACCCCGGGAGCGAGCAGTTCTTC
CATSDPGSEQFF
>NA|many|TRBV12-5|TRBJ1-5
TGTGCTAGTCAGGGTCTCCAGCCCCAGCATTTT
CASQGLQPQHF
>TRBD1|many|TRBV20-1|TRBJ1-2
TGCAGTGCTAGGAAGGGACAGGCGGGCTATGGCTACACCTTC
CSARKGQAGYGYTF
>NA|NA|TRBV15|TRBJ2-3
TGTGCCACCAGCAGAGGCGCAGATACGCAGTATTTT
CATSRGADTQYF
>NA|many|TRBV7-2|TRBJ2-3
TGTGCCAGCAGCCGAACAGATACGCAGTATTTT
CASSRTDTQYF
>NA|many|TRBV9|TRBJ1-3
TGTGCCAGCAGCGGGTGGGGGGCCCCTGGAAACACCATATATTTT
CASSGWGAPGNTIYF
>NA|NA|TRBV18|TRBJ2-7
TGTGCCAGCTCACAGGCAGGCTACGAGCAGTGCTTC
CASSQAGYEQCF
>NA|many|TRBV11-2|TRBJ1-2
TGTGCCAGCAGCTGGAGAGCTAACTATGGCTACACCTTC
CASSWRANYGYTF
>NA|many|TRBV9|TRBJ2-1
TGTGCCAGCAGCCCCCTTGTCCTAGCGACCTCCTACAATGAGCAGTTCTTC
CASSPLVLATSYNEQFF
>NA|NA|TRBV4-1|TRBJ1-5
TGCGCCAGCATCCTACAGTGGGTACTACCTAATCAGCCCCAGCATTTT
CASILQWVLPNQPQHF
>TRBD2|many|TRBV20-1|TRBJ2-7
TGCAGTGCTAGTCATGGCGGGAGAGACCACGAGCAGTACTTC
CSASHGGRDHEQYF
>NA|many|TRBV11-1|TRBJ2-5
TGTGCCAGCAGCTTAGGGGCGGAGACCCAGTACTTC
CASSLGAETQYF
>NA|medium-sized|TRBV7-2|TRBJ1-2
TGTGCCAGCAGCCTAAGGAGGACAACCGGTCATGGCTACACCTTC
CASSLRRTTGHGYTF
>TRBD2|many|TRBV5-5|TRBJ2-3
TGTGCCAGCAGCCAGGGACTAGCGGAGAGCACAGATACGCAGTATTTT
CASSQGLAESTDTQYF
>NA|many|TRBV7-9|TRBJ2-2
TGTGCCAGCAGCTCGCAGGGGTATTCGAACACCGGGGAGCTGTTTTTT
CASSSQGYSNTGELFF
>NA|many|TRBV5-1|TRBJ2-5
TGCGCCAGCAGTGAAGGACGGAATCAAGAGACCCAGTACTTC
CASSEGRNQETQYF
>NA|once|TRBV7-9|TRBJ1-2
TGTGCCAGCAGCCCACTGGCGGGGTTTCGGGGCTACACCTTC
CASSPLAGFRGYTF
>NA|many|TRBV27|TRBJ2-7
TGTGCCAGCACCTTCGGCTTATTAGTAGTCTACGAGCAGTACTTC
CASTFGLLVVYEQYF
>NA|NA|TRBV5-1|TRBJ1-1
TGCGCCAGCAGCCCACAGGGCCTGAACACTGAAGCTTTATTT
CASSPQGLNTEALF
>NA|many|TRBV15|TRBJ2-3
TGTGCCACCAGCAGAGTAGGCGGGAGCACAGATACGCAGTATTTT
CATSRVGGSTDTQYF
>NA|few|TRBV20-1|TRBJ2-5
TGCAGTGCTAGAGAGGAAGGGAACAAGTTGGAGACCCAGTACTTC
CSAREEGNKLETQYF
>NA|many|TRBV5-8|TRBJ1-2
TGTGCCAGCAGCTTGGCCGCGGGAGGGGGAACTAACTATGGCTACACCTTC
CASSLAAGGGTNYGYTF
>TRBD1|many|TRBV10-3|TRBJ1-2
TGTGCCATCAGAGGACAGGACTATGGCTACACCTTC
CAIRGQDYGYTF
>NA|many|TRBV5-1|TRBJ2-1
TGCGCCAGCAGCTTGGGGGGTGATGAGCAGTTCTTC
CASSLGGDEQFF
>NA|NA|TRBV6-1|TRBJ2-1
TGTGCCAGCAGTGTACACGGTGGCTACAATGAGCAGTTCTTC
CASSVHGGYNEQFF
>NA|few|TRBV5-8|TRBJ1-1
TGTGCCAGCAGCAGGATCAGGGTGGGTTGGACTGAAGCTTTCTTT
CASSRIRVGWTEAFF
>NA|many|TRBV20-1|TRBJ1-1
TGCAGTGCTAACCTGGGGTTCGGGACTGAAGCTTTCTTT
CSANLGFGTEAFF
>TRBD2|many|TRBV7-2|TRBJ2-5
TGTGCCAGCAGCTTTCGGGCTAGCGGGGGCCAGAAGACCCAGTACTTC
CASSFRASGGQKTQYF
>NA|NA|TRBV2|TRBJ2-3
TGTGCCAGCAGTGACAGTGGGTGGGCTAGCGCCTGCACAGATACGCAGTATTTT
CASSDSGWASACTDTQYF
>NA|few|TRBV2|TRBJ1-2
TGTGCCAGCAGTGACCAGAGGGGTGGAGTTGGCTACACCTTC
CASSDQRGGVGYTF
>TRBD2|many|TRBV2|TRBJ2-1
TGTGCCCGGGCGGGGGGTAATGAGCAGTTCTTC
CARAGGNEQFF
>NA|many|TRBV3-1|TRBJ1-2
TGTGCCAGCAGCCACGACACAGGGAACTATGGCTACACCTTC
CASSHDTGNYGYTF
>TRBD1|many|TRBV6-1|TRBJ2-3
TGTGCCAGCAGTACCGGGACAGGGTACGATACGCAGTATTTT
CASSTGTGYDTQYF
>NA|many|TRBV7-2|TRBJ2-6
TGTGCCAGCAGCCCCCAAGGCAGGGGCGAGGGATTCTCTGGGGCCAACGTCCTGACTTTC
CASSPQGRGEGFSGANVLTF
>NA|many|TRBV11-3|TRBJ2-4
TGTGCCAGCAGCCGTGAGGGGGCGGGAGACATTCAGTACTTC
CASSREGAGDIQYF